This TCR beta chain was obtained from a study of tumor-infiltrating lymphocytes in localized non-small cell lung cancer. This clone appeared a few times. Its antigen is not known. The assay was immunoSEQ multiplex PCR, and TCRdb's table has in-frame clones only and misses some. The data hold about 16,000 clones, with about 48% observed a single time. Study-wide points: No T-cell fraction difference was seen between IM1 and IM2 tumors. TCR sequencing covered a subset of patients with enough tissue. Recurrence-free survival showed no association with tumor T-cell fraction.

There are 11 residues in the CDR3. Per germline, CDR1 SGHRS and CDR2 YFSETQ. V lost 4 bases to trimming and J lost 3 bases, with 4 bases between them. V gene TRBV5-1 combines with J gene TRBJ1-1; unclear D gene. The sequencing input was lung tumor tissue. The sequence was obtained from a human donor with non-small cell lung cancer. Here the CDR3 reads CASSRDTEAFF. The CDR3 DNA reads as TGCGCCAGCAGCCGAGACACTGAAGCTTTCTTT.